One and the same sample provided the 14 T cell receptor beta chains below, sequenced in a study of cytomegalovirus exposure and HLA in healthy donors. Measured with immunoSEQ multiplex PCR; TCRdb has only the in-frame clones, and not every one. Of about 220,000 clones in the sample, 87% were seen once. The sequenced sample consisted of PBMCs. All receptors come from a man aged 18 to 30 in good health and CMV-seronegative.

Regarding this clone: A read error may produce the germline difference seen at one junction end. The CDR3 loop is CAISKSGGAISGANVLTF. CDR3 sequence (DNA): TGTGCCATCAGTAAGTCAGGGGGAGCTATCTCTGGGGCCAACGTCCTGACTTTC. This chain links TRBV10-3 with TRBJ2-6; 7 nucleotides align to TRBD1. This CDR3 is built from 18 residues. The germline V gene has CDR1 ENHRY and CDR2 SYGVKD.

This clone was found a few times. The genes are TRBV7-6 and TRBJ1-6; tentatively, D is TRBD1 (6 bases). The CDR3 spans 14 residues. CDR1 SGHVS and CDR2 FNYEAQ come from the germline V gene. V was shortened by 5 bases and J by 5 bases, with 10 bases between the two germline ends. The CDR3 reads CASSLQGDNSPLHF. The CDR3 DNA reads as TGTGCCAGCAGCCTACAGGGTGATAATTCACCCCTCCACTTT.

This sequence joins TRBV7-9 and TRBJ2-7, with 7 bases matching TRBD2. After removal of 7 bases from V and 7 bases from J, the junction contained 16 bases not matched to a gene. Germline loops: CDR1 SEHNR, CDR2 FQNEAQ (reference sequence). The CDR3 runs to 15 residues. CDR3 DNA: TGTGCCAGCACTCTACCAGGAGGGAGGGCCGAAGAGCAGTACTTC. Translation: CASTLPGGRAEEQYF.

This chain links TRBV29-1 with TRBJ2-7; 10 bases agree with TRBD1. From germline, CDR1 is SQVTM and CDR2 ANQGSEA. The CDR3 has 13 residues. With 5 bases clipped from V and 3 bases from J, the junction kept 4 bases outside the gene matches. The CDR3 DNA reads TGCAGCGTTTGGACAGGGGGAAGCTACGAGCAGTACTTC. Its translation is CSVWTGGSYEQYF.

The chain employs TRBV25-1 and TRBJ1-3, with TRBD1 matching over 10 bases. The J segment lost 2 bases and the V segment lost 4 bases, leaving 2 bases of the junction unmatched. This CDR3 has 15 amino acids. Per germline, CDR1 MGHDK and CDR2 SYGVNS. Here the CDR3 DNA reads TGTGCCAGCAGTGCCGGGACAGGGGCTGGAAACACCATATATTTT. It yields the protein CASSAGTGAGNTIYF.

The gene calls are TRBV5-1 and TRBJ2-7, with 7 positions matching TRBD1. CDR1 and CDR2 from the germline V gene are SGHRS and YFSETQ. With V trimmed by 4 bases and J by 2 bases, 6 bases remained unmatched. CDR3 size: 14 residues. The CDR3 DNA reads as TGCGCCAGCAGCCGGGACAGCCTCGCCTACGAGCAGTACTTC. Translating gives CASSRDSLAYEQYF.

The rearrangement links TRBV6-5 to TRBJ2-7; D possibly corresponds to TRBD1 (5 bases). The CDR3 is 12 residues long. V shed 2 bases and J shed 9 bases, with 11 bases lying between them. Germline CDR1 MNHEY, CDR2 SVGAGI. The CDR3 protein is CASSYLGLLQYF. In nucleotides, the CDR3 is TGTGCCAGCAGTTACCTGGGGCTATTGCAGTACTTC.

This clone was picked up a small number of times. The chain employs TRBV18 and TRBJ2-7; D uncertain. The CDR3 covers 12 residues. Trimming stripped 3 bases from V and 2 bases from J, with 5 bases between. Germline CDR1 KGHSH, CDR2 LQKENI. DNA for the CDR3: TGTGCCAGCTCACCGGCAGCCTACGAGCAGTACTTC. Protein: CASSPAAYEQYF.

The rearrangement links TRBV5-1 to TRBJ1-2; 7 bases agree with TRBD1. The CDR3 runs 14 residues. Trimming removed 0 bases from V and 8 bases from J; junction bases left unmatched: 7. Germline values: CDR1 SGHRS, CDR2 YFSETQ. CDR3 residues: CASSLGTGTDGYTF. The DNA for the CDR3 is TGCGCCAGCAGCTTGGGCACCGGGACAGACGGCTACACCTTC.

J is TRBJ2-1 and V is TRBV29-1; weak D call: TRBD2 (6 bases). The CDR3 length is 15 residues. Germline V gene lookup returns CDR1 SQVTM and CDR2 ANQGSEA. V was clipped by 5 bases and J by 5 bases, with 19 bases between them. The CDR3 loop is CSVSGEGGIHNEQFF. The CDR3 coding sequence is TGCAGCGTTTCGGGAGAGGGCGGGATACACAATGAGCAGTTCTTC.

The chain joins TRBV4-3 to TRBJ1-2, with D tentatively TRBD1 (5 bases). Per the germline V gene, CDR1 is LGHNA and CDR2 is YSLEER. V lost 2 bases and J lost 2, with 12 bases in between. This CDR3 has 15 amino acids. The CDR3 region is CASSQTSGQNYGYTF. The CDR3 nucleotides read TGCGCCAGCAGCCAAACATCAGGGCAGAACTATGGCTACACCTTC.

The chain couples TRBV4-1 to TRBJ1-3; D might be TRBD1 (6 bases). The CDR3 is 15 amino acids. The germline V gene has CDR1 MGHRA and CDR2 YSYEKL. V lost 6 bases, J lost 0 bases, and 12 bases lay in between. In DNA form, the CDR3 reads TGCGCCAGCAGGTACAGGGAAAACTCTGGAAACACCATATATTTT. Encoded protein: CASRYRENSGNTIYF.

The chain is built from TRBV11-2 and TRBJ2-7, with 8 nucleotides matching TRBD1. Losses at the gene ends were 5 bases for V and 0 bases for J; bases not matched to a gene: 3. CDR1 and CDR2 (germline): SGHAT, FQNNGV. CDR3 length: 14 residues. This CDR3 reads CASSTGTGSYEQYF. CDR3 DNA: TGTGCCAGCAGCACCGGGACAGGCTCCTACGAGCAGTACTTC.

The rearrangement uses TRBV29-1 and TRBJ1-4; weak D call: TRBD1 (6 bases). Deletions cut 7 bases from V and 8 bases from J, with 17 bases between. This CDR3 region has 13 residues. Germline loops: CDR1 SQVTM, CDR2 ANQGSEA. CDR3 amino acids: CSGRDTGGEKLFF. CDR3 bases: TGCAGCGGCCGGGACACTGGGGGCGAAAAACTGTTTTTT.